Following are 28 T cell receptor beta chains from one sample sequenced in a study of early T cells in non-severe SARS-CoV-2 infection. TCRdb used MiXCR to reprocess the 5' RACE reads, holding one entry per CDR3 protein. The table records about 61,000 distinct CDR3 sequences, 9.5% to 15% of them present only once. The sample was whole blood, taken at baseline. The receptors were gathered from an adult who was a healthcare worker with PCR-confirmed SARS-CoV-2 infection or an uninfected control (not recorded which). The donor label of this sample is uncertain.

This clonotype was picked up a small number of times. This chain joins TRBV19 and TRBJ2-3; TRBD2 aligns across 12 bases. Germline values: CDR1 LNHDA, CDR2 SQIVND (reference sequence). The CDR3 length is 15 residues. The ends lost 5 bases at V and 4 bases at J; junction bases unmatched: 4. The CDR3 DNA sequence: TGTGCCAGTAGTTCCCTAGCGGGGGGGCCAGATACGCAGTATTTT. It codes for CASSSLAGGPDTQYF.

The table lists this clonotype with many counts. This chain connects TRBV6-1 to TRBJ2-3; unclear D gene. V lost 2 bases, J lost 1 base, and 10 bases lay in between. The CDR3 consists of 15 residues. Germline lookup yields CDR1 MNHNS and CDR2 SASEGT. The CDR3 nucleotides read TGTGCCAGCAGTGAAACGCCGCAACGCACAGATACGCAGTATTTT. Translating gives CASSETPQRTDTQYF.

This chain uses TRBV7-8 with TRBJ2-1; D might be TRBD2 (6 bases). Germline V lookup: CDR1 SGHVS, CDR2 FQNEAQ. The CDR3 contains 13 residues. V was pared by 5 bases and J by 8 bases, with 13 bases between. The chain's CDR3 is CASSPRGRHEQFF. CDR3 DNA: TGTGCCAGCAGCCCTCGGGGGAGGCATGAGCAGTTCTTC.

In its sample, this clonotype was seen a few times. The V gene is TRBV28, the J gene TRBJ2-6; a possible D gene is TRBD1 (6 bases). V was clipped by 6 bases and J by 2 bases, with 11 bases between them. The germline V gene encodes CDR1 MDHEN and CDR2 SYDVKM. There are 15 residues in the CDR3. CDR3 sequence reads: CASRTTGTGANVLTF. The CDR3 nucleotides are TGTGCCAGCAGAACTACAGGGACTGGGGCCAACGTCCTGACTTTC.

This clonotype has at least ten counts. The chain links TRBV5-6 to TRBJ2-4, with D possibly being TRBD1 (5 bases). Trimming removed 3 bases from V and 5 bases from J, with 15 bases in between. CDR3 size: 15 residues. Germline V gene data show CDR1 as SGHDT and CDR2 as YYEEEE. CDR3 nucleotide sequence: TGTGCCAGCAGCTCCATCCAGGGCATGGAAAACATTCAGTACTTC. Translating gives CASSSIQGMENIQYF.

The rearrangement links TRBV20-1 to TRBJ2-1; 7 bases map to TRBD2. J lost 5 bases, V lost 3 bases, and 4 bases had no gene match. Germline loops: CDR1 DFQATT, CDR2 SNEGSKA (reference sequence). CDR3 length: 13 residues. The DNA of the CDR3 is TGCAGTGCTAGTGGCCTAGCGGACAATGAGCAGTTCTTC. Protein product: CSASGLADNEQFF.

The sample holds many counts of this clonotype. In DNA, the CDR3 is TGTGCCTGGAGTACGCGGACTAGCGAGTACTTC. It translates to CAWSTRTSEYF. The gene calls are TRBV30 and TRBJ2-5; 9 bases are a match to TRBD2. The CDR3 spans 11 residues. Germline loops: CDR1 GTSNPN, CDR2 SVGIG (reference sequence). J lost 12 bases, V lost 2 bases, and 4 bases had no gene match.

This clonotype was detected only a few times. The junction does not match germline at one end; this may be a read error. The V call is TRBV3-1, the J call TRBJ1-1; D gene unclear. The CDR3 covers 14 residues. CDR1 is LGHDT, CDR2 YNNKEL, per germline (reference sequence). CDR3 amino acids: CASSQGRISSEVFF. For the CDR3, the DNA is TGTGCCAGCAGCCAAGGCCGTATTAGCTCTGAAGTTTTCTTT.

This clonotype was detected a few times. The V and J genes are TRBV12-3 or TRBV12-4 and TRBJ2-1; D unresolved. The length of the CDR3 is 11 residues. V lost 3 bases and J 10 bases, leaving 7 bases between the germline ends. The CDR3 nucleotides are TGTGCCAGCAGTTTTGGTGACGAGCAGTTCTTC. It yields the protein CASSFGDEQFF.

J is TRBJ2-5 and V is TRBV7-9; D is ambiguous. This CDR3 contains 12 residues. The germline V gene encodes CDR1 SEHNR and CDR2 FQNEAQ (reference sequence). Trimming cost V 1 base and J 4 bases, with 4 bases left between them. CDR3 sequence: CASSLGPETQYF. CDR3 sequence (DNA): TGTGCCAGCAGCTTAGGGCCAGAGACCCAGTACTTC.

The V call is TRBV28, the J call TRBJ1-6; TRBD1 matches at 7 bases. The CDR3 runs to 14 residues. V lost 6 bases, J lost 7 bases, and 6 bases stayed unmatched. Germline V gene lookup returns CDR1 MDHEN and CDR2 SYDVKM. This chain's CDR3 is CASRAGGSNSPLHF. CDR3 DNA sequence: TGTGCCAGCAGGGCAGGGGGATCCAATTCACCCCTCCACTTT.

This clonotype was seen at least ten times. This chain connects TRBV6-6 to TRBJ1-2, with D unclear. V lost 4 bases and J 2 bases, leaving 14 bases between the germline ends. Germline values: CDR1 MNHNY, CDR2 SVGAGI (reference sequence). This CDR3 has 15 amino acids. The CDR3 here is CASSSQAGLNYGYTF. DNA of the CDR3: TGTGCCAGCAGTTCCCAAGCAGGACTAAACTATGGCTACACCTTC.

The chain combines TRBV19 with TRBJ2-1; D not resolved. The CDR3 length is 13 residues. Germline CDR1 reads LNHDA; CDR2 reads SQIVND (reference sequence). Trimming shortened V by 6 bases and J by 8 bases, and 14 bases separated the two germline ends. DNA of the CDR3: TGTGCCAGTAGCCCGAACAGCCCGGATGAGCAGTTCTTC. It yields the protein CASSPNSPDEQFF. Combining the CDR3 with reference TRBV19 and TRBJ2-1 gives the whole variable domain DGGITQSPKYLFRKEGQNVTLSCEQNLNHDAMYWYRQDPGQGLRLIYYSQIVNDFQKGDIAEGYSVSREKKESFPLTVTSAQKNPTAFYLCASSPNSPDEQFFGPGTRLTVL.

This clonotype was seen a few times. This chain links TRBV12-5 with TRBJ2-3; TRBD1 matches 8 bases. J was trimmed by 6 bases and V by 0 bases; bases with no gene match: 8. Germline assignment: CDR1 LGHNT and CDR2 FRNRAP. This CDR3 has 16 amino acids. Here the CDR3 DNA reads TGTGCTAGTGGTTTGGTACAGGCAGGGGGCAGGGATACGCAGTATTTT. Its translation is CASGLVQAGGRDTQYF.

The rearrangement uses TRBV5-1 and TRBJ2-3; unclear D gene. V shed 0 bases and J shed 6 bases, with 11 bases lying between them. Germline-derived CDR1 and CDR2 are SGHRS and YFSETQ. The CDR3 extends over 14 amino acids. Here the CDR3 DNA reads TGCGCCAGCAGCTTGGAACCAGCAACTGATACGCAGTATTTT. Translation: CASSLEPATDTQYF.

Ten or more counts support this clonotype. The rearrangement uses TRBV7-2 and TRBJ2-1; no definite D call. Germline values: CDR1 SGHTA, CDR2 FQGNSA. CDR3 size: 15 residues. V lost 3 bases, J lost 1 base, and 10 bases lay in between. The CDR3 DNA reads as TGTGCCAGCAGCTTCACTGAGGCGTCCTACAATGAGCAGTTCTTC. Its translation is CASSFTEASYNEQFF.

V and J are TRBV6-2 or TRBV6-3 and TRBJ2-7; TRBD1 matches 8 bases. CDR1 MNHEY and CDR2 SVGEGT come from the germline V gene. Germline trimming cut 6 bases from V and 0 bases from J; bases unmatched to any gene: 10. This CDR3 is 16 amino acids long. The CDR3 protein is CASSPSGQGGSYEQYV. For the CDR3, the DNA is TGTGCCAGCAGCCCCTCCGGACAGGGCGGCTCCTACGAGCAGTACGTC.

The chain employs TRBV3-1 and TRBJ2-3, with no clear D. Germline lookup yields CDR1 LGHDT and CDR2 YNNKEL (reference sequence). CDR3 length equals 13 residues. V lost 5 bases and J 4 bases, leaving 10 bases between the germline ends. CDR3 sequence reads: CASSDRGPDTQYF. In nucleotides, the CDR3 is TGTGCCAGCAGCGATAGAGGTCCAGATACGCAGTATTTT.

The V gene is TRBV10-3, the J gene TRBJ2-5; D call uncertain. Looked up from germline, CDR1 is ENHRY and CDR2 is SYGVKD. The V gene lost 4 bases and the J gene lost 5 bases, with 17 bases spanning the gap. The CDR3 totals 15 residues. The CDR3 loop reads CAISGTGLTGETQYF. The DNA for the CDR3 is TGTGCCATCAGTGGGACGGGTCTTACTGGGGAGACCCAGTACTTC.

This chain uses TRBV14 with TRBJ1-1; no clear D. The CDR3 consists of 14 residues. Germline-derived CDR1 and CDR2 are SGHDN and FVKESK. Trimming took 1 base from V and 6 from J, leaving 12 bases between them. The CDR3 spells CASSQVLSSPEAFF. CDR3 sequence (DNA): TGTGCCAGCAGCCAAGTGCTCAGTTCTCCTGAAGCTTTCTTT.

This sequence joins TRBV4-1 and TRBJ2-1, with D unclear. Trimming shortened V by 1 base and J by 6 bases, and 19 bases separated the two germline ends. The germline CDR1 and CDR2 sequences are MGHRA and YSYEKL. The CDR3 runs to 17 residues. For the CDR3, the DNA is TGCGCCAGCAGCCAAGTGGATTTAGGGTTCGTTGGCAATGAGCAGTTCTTC. Amino acids: CASSQVDLGFVGNEQFF.

This chain joins TRBV5-1 and TRBJ2-1; D is possibly TRBD1 or TRBD2 (5 bases each). Per the germline V gene, CDR1 is SGHRS and CDR2 is YFSETQ. V lost 6 bases, J lost 3 bases, and 13 bases lay in between. The CDR3 totals 14 residues. CDR3 DNA sequence: TGCGCCAGCACCGAGGGGACGAACTACAATGAGCAGTTCTTC. The encoded protein is CASTEGTNYNEQFF.

V is TRBV6-5 and J is TRBJ2-2; the match to TRBD1 covers 12 bases. This CDR3 is 16 amino acids long. Trimming cost V 6 bases and J 5 bases; bases outside gene matches: 7. CDR1 MNHEY and CDR2 SVGAGI come from the germline V gene. CDR3 DNA: TGTGCCAGCAGAACCGGGACAGGGGGCCGTACCGGGGAGCTGTTTTTT. Encoded protein: CASRTGTGGRTGELFF.

This clonotype was counted at least ten times. The genes are TRBV3-1 and TRBJ1-2; D uncertain. The CDR3 covers 14 residues. The germline CDR1 and CDR2 sequences are LGHDT and YNNKEL (reference sequence). V was pared by 1 base and J by 4 bases, with 10 bases between. The CDR3 protein is CASSQGVGIYGYTF. In nucleotides, the CDR3 is TGTGCCAGCAGCCAAGGGGTCGGTATCTATGGCTACACCTTC.

V is TRBV10-2 and J is TRBJ1-6; D is ambiguous. The CDR3 runs 14 residues. V was cut by 2 bases and J by 10 bases, with 12 bases left in between. Germline CDR1 WSHSY, CDR2 SAAADI. In DNA, the CDR3 is TGCGCCAGCAGTGAGACATCCAGAGGCTCACCCCTCCACTTT. Translated: CASSETSRGSPLHF.

On this clonotype itself: One junction end disagrees with the germline gene, perhaps due to a read error. The gene calls are TRBV20-1 and TRBJ1-2; 7 bases map to TRBD1. Germline V gene sequence: CDR1 DFQATT, CDR2 SNEGSKA (reference sequence). The CDR3 has 14 residues. The CDR3 protein is CGARDTGANYGYTF. CDR3 sequence (DNA): TGCGGTGCTAGAGATACAGGGGCTAACTATGGCTACACCTTC.

This clonotype was recorded a few times. This chain links TRBV12-3 or TRBV12-4 with TRBJ1-4; 8 bases align to TRBD1. CDR3 length: 19 residues. V lost 6 bases, J lost 3 bases, and 18 bases stayed unmatched. The CDR3 protein is CASSPPVSRGLTSNEKLFF. CDR3 nucleotide sequence: TGTGCCAGCAGCCCCCCCGTCTCCAGGGGGCTTACGTCTAATGAAAAACTGTTTTTT.

This clonotype was counted at least ten times. The rearrangement uses TRBV24-1 and TRBJ2-3; 12 nucleotides agree with TRBD2. V lost 5 bases and J lost 4; bases outside the gene matches: 6. Germline lookup yields CDR1 KGHDR and CDR2 SFDVKD. The CDR3 is 16 residues long. The CDR3 bases are TGTGCCACCAGTGGCCAGACTAGCGGGGGACCAGATACGCAGTATTTT. It specifies CATSGQTSGGPDTQYF.